This passage covers 23 T cell receptor beta chains from one sample sequenced in a study of shared clonotypes between healthy human individuals. Sequencing used immunoSEQ multiplex PCR; TCRdb keeps in-frame clones, though not all of them. Of some 1 million clones detected, more than 65% appear once; the ten largest clones hold 1.5%. The sample taken for sequencing was memory CD4+ T cells sorted from blood. Noted subset: CD45RA-negative fraction. These receptors were collected from a man aged 18 to 30 in good health.

Details on this clone: Other DNA variants within this sample encode the same CDR3. The chain combines TRBV5-1 with TRBJ2-1, with TRBD1 identical over 10 bases. Germline CDR1 and CDR2: SGHRS and YFSETQ. The V gene end was trimmed by 4 bases and the J gene end by 7 bases; junction bases not matched to a gene: 8. This CDR3 comprises 15 residues. The CDR3 protein is CASSGGTGVGNEQFF. The CDR3 DNA follows: TGCGCCAGCAGCGGCGGGACAGGGGTGGGAAATGAGCAGTTCTTC.

The chain joins TRBV13 to TRBJ2-4; perhaps TRBD1 as D (5 bases). Germline loops: CDR1 PRHDT, CDR2 FYEKMQ (reference sequence). This CDR3 spans 14 amino acids. Deletions cut 5 bases from V and 5 bases from J, with 13 bases between. CDR3 protein: CASSRRGIENIQYF. The CDR3 region has the DNA TGTGCCAGCAGCAGAAGGGGCATCGAAAACATTCAGTACTTC.

This clone turned up a few times. The chain employs TRBV14 and TRBJ1-5, with D maybe TRBD1 (5 bases). Germline CDR1 and CDR2: SGHDN and FVKESK. CDR3 size: 16 residues. V was pared by 5 bases and J by 3 bases, with 17 bases between. In DNA, the CDR3 is TGTGCCAGCAGCTCCCAGCCGGGGCGCGACAATCAGCCCCAGCATTTT. Translation gives CASSSQPGRDNQPQHF.

The rearrangement uses TRBV5-1 and TRBJ2-3; D may be TRBD2 (5 bases). The CDR3 covers 16 residues. Deletions cut 4 bases from V and 3 bases from J, with 18 bases between. CDR1 is SGHRS, CDR2 YFSETQ, per germline. This CDR3 reads CASSPNPGVGTDTQYF. For the CDR3, the DNA is TGCGCCAGCAGCCCTAATCCCGGGGTTGGAACAGATACGCAGTATTTT.

The chain has TRBV5-6 and TRBJ2-3; 9 bases align to TRBD2. The V and J ends lost 0 bases and 4 bases, in that order; junction bases with no gene match: 6. CDR3 length equals 16 residues. CDR1 is SGHDT and CDR2 is YYEEEE in the germline V gene. The CDR3 spells CASSLGFAGGADTQYF. The CDR3 nucleotides read TGTGCCAGCAGCTTGGGTTTTGCGGGAGGGGCAGATACGCAGTATTTT.

V is TRBV29-1 and J is TRBJ2-7, with a tentative D call TRBD1 (5 bases). Trimming shortened V by 4 bases and J by 1 base, and 26 bases separated the two germline ends. Germline-derived CDR1 and CDR2 are SQVTM and ANQGSEA. This CDR3 comprises 18 residues. This CDR3 is CSVALILQVGSPSYEQYF. The CDR3 region has the DNA TGCAGCGTTGCTCTTATCCTACAGGTCGGGTCACCTTCCTACGAGCAGTACTTC.

The table lists this clone with many counts. Here the CDR3 reads CAWTFRDRDTEAFF. The CDR3 DNA follows: TGTGCCTGGACTTTCCGGGACAGGGACACTGAAGCTTTCTTT. The chain couples TRBV30 to TRBJ1-1, with 9 bases identical to TRBD1. With 4 bases clipped from V and 3 bases from J, the junction kept 6 bases outside the gene matches. This CDR3 contains 14 residues. The V gene's germline CDR1 is GTSNPN and CDR2 SVGIG (reference sequence).

The chain links TRBV6-1 to TRBJ2-7; 7 bases fit TRBD2. The CDR3 extends over 14 amino acids. V dropped 6 bases and J dropped 3; count of bases not matched to a gene: 8. CDR1 is MNHNS and CDR2 is SASEGT in the germline V gene. CDR3 in amino acids: CASSVGTTIYEQYF. CDR3 nucleotide sequence: TGTGCCAGCAGCGTCGGGACTACAATCTACGAGCAGTACTTC.

The V gene is TRBV5-8, the J gene TRBJ2-5; TRBD2 aligns across 11 bases. V trimming: 1 base; J trimming: 2 bases; junction bases outside the gene matches: 4. The CDR3 is 16 residues long. Germline V lookup: CDR1 SGHTS, CDR2 YDEGEE. The CDR3 protein is CASSLRLAGGQETQYF. DNA for the CDR3: TGTGCCAGCAGCTTGCGCCTAGCGGGGGGACAAGAGACCCAGTACTTC.

V gene TRBV29-1 combines with J gene TRBJ2-2, with TRBD1 matching 7 bases. CDR3 length: 14 amino acids. Germline V gene lookup returns CDR1 SQVTM and CDR2 ANQGSEA. Trimming removed 7 bases from V and 5 bases from J; junction bases left unmatched: 10. CDR3 protein: CSAARQGSTGELFF. The CDR3 nucleotides are TGCAGCGCCGCACGACAGGGTTCGACCGGGGAGCTGTTTTTT.

The chain uses TRBV7-9 and TRBJ1-6; D unresolved. The CDR3 spans 13 residues. The germline V and J ends were trimmed by 5 bases and 9 bases, with 11 bases remaining between them. Germline CDR1 is SEHNR and CDR2 is FQNEAQ (reference sequence). CDR3 region: CASSPETSSPLHF. In nucleotides, the CDR3 is TGTGCCAGCAGCCCGGAGACTAGTTCACCCCTCCACTTT.

The J gene is TRBJ2-1, the V gene TRBV5-1, with a possible D match to TRBD1 (5 bases). V lost 5 bases and J lost 7, with 10 bases in between. CDR1 and CDR2 (germline): SGHRS, YFSETQ. The CDR3 is made up of 12 amino acids. The CDR3 coding sequence is TGCGCCAGCAGGTCCCCAGGGAATGAGCAGTTCTTC. Protein: CASRSPGNEQFF.

The chain carries TRBV9 and TRBJ2-1; 13 bases match TRBD2. The germline V gene has CDR1 SGDLS and CDR2 YYNGEE. With 3 bases clipped from V and 7 bases from J, the junction kept 13 bases outside the gene matches. The CDR3 is 18 amino acids. The CDR3 bases are TGTGCCAGCAGCGGAAAAAAGGGACTAGCGGGACAAGGGAATGAGCAGTTCTTC. Its translation is CASSGKKGLAGQGNEQFF.

The rearrangement links TRBV10-3 to TRBJ1-2; D is possibly TRBD1 (6 bases). This CDR3 region has 15 residues. Looked up from germline, CDR1 is ENHRY and CDR2 is SYGVKD. The V end lost 2 bases, the J end lost 0 bases, and 10 bases lay between the germline ends. The CDR3 DNA sequence: TGTGCCATCAGTGAGCTAGACAGGCCTAACTATGGCTACACCTTC. The encoded protein is CAISELDRPNYGYTF.

The V gene is TRBV30, the J gene TRBJ2-1; D is unclear. Germline-derived CDR1 and CDR2 are GTSNPN and SVGIG (reference sequence). Between the trimmed V and J ends, which lost 0 bases and 5 bases, there was a span of 8 bases. The CDR3 loop spans 13 amino acids. CDR3 bases: TGTGCCTGGAGTGTACGTTGGGACAATGAGCAGTTCTTC. It is translated as CAWSVRWDNEQFF.

In its sample, this clone was seen many times. The rearrangement joins TRBV19 to TRBJ2-3; the D gene is possibly TRBD2 (6 bases). The V end was cut by 5 bases, the J end by 2 bases, with 14 bases between. The length of the CDR3 is 15 residues. The germline gives CDR1 LNHDA, CDR2 SQIVND (reference sequence). The CDR3 loop is CASSVGSGSTDTQYF. The CDR3 DNA reads as TGTGCCAGTAGTGTTGGCAGCGGGTCCACAGATACGCAGTATTTT.

The chain combines TRBV10-3 with TRBJ1-3; D is unresolved. This CDR3 contains 15 residues. The germline gives CDR1 ENHRY, CDR2 SYGVKD. V lost 6 bases to trimming and J lost 3 bases, with 15 bases between them. This CDR3 reads CAISLGAIDGNTIYF. The DNA for the CDR3 is TGTGCCATCAGCCTCGGAGCCATCGATGGAAACACCATATATTTT.

In this sample, this clone turned up once. This chain uses TRBV28 with TRBJ2-7; tentative D call: TRBD2 (5 bases). CDR1 is MDHEN and CDR2 is SYDVKM in the germline V gene. Trimming pared 7 bases from V and 0 bases from J, leaving 13 bases between. The CDR3 contains 14 residues. CDR3 in amino acids: CASNDSETSYEQYF. The CDR3 region has the DNA TGTGCCAGCAACGATAGCGAAACCTCCTACGAGCAGTACTTC.

The chain recombines TRBV11-3 with TRBJ2-1, with TRBD1 as a possible D gene (6 bases). The CDR3 loop spans 15 amino acids. V was pared by 1 base and J by 5 bases, with 12 bases between. In germline, CDR1 is SGHNT, CDR2 YENEEA. The CDR3 here is CASSLGLRGNNEQFF. CDR3 in DNA: TGTGCCAGCAGCTTAGGCCTCAGGGGAAACAATGAGCAGTTCTTC.

The chain recombines TRBV25-1 with TRBJ2-1; D might be TRBD1 or TRBD2, each matching 7 bases. Trimming left V 3 bases short and J 4 bases short, with 13 bases between. The CDR3 covers 15 residues. Germline V CDR1 and CDR2: MGHDK, SYGVNS. The CDR3 spells CASSESGGGYNEQFF. The CDR3 coding sequence is TGTGCCAGCAGTGAGTCAGGGGGGGGATACAATGAGCAGTTCTTC.

J is TRBJ2-3 and V is TRBV11-2; D is perhaps TRBD2 (7 bases). Trimming cost V 7 bases and J 1 base, with 21 bases left between them. The CDR3 contains 17 residues. The V gene's germline CDR1 is SGHAT and CDR2 FQNNGV. CDR3 in DNA: TGTGCCAGCATCCTGAGGTCGAGGGGGAGGGGCACAGATACGCAGTATTTT. Translation: CASILRSRGRGTDTQYF.

On this clone itself: This may be a read error: a much more frequent sequence differs by one nucleotide. J is TRBJ1-1 and V is TRBV2, with D possibly being TRBD1 (6 bases). CDR1 SNHLY and CDR2 FYNNEI come from the germline V gene. The CDR3 has 14 amino acids. V was trimmed by 4 bases and J by 0 bases, leaving 9 bases between them. CDR3: CASSGQALNTEAFF. The CDR3 DNA reads TGTGCCAGCAGTGGACAGGCTTTGAACACTGAAGCTTTCTTT.

V usage is TRBV18 and J usage is TRBJ2-7, with 7 bases lining up with TRBD1. Germline V lookup: CDR1 KGHSH, CDR2 LQKENI. The CDR3 is 13 amino acids. The trim removed 3 bases at V and 7 bases at J, leaving 6 bases unmatched. The CDR3 here is CASSPDRHREQYF. The CDR3 region has the DNA TGTGCCAGCTCACCGGACAGGCACAGGGAGCAGTACTTC.